This TCR beta chain was sequenced for a study of cytomegalovirus exposure and HLA in healthy donors. PCR employed 60 Vbeta and 13 Jbeta primers. The method was immunoSEQ multiplex PCR; TCRdb's version includes in-frame clones alone and lacks a portion of them. Counted here are under 200,000 clones, 80% occurring once; the ten biggest clones make up about 1.3%. Germline V lookup: CDR1 SGHTA, CDR2 FQGNSA. The CDR3 consists of 13 residues. The V and J ends lost 0 bases and 4 bases respectively, with 5 bases between them. The sequence was collected from a man aged 25-45 years in good health and CMV-seronegative. The gene calls are TRBV7-2 and TRBJ2-3, with D unclear. Material for sequencing was PBMCs. CDR3 DNA: TGTGCCAGCAGCTTAGCGCTACCAGATACGCAGTATTTT. Its protein is CASSLALPDTQYF.